This T cell receptor beta chain comes out of a study of Graves' ophthalmopathy and Graves' hyperthyroidism. Germline CDR1 and CDR2: LGHNA and YSLEER. V lost 0 bases, J lost 2 bases, and 8 bases lay in between. This CDR3 is built from 15 residues. Amplification targeted the TCR beta CDR3 regions, with RNA transcripts as the source material. Amplification began with first-round RT-PCR using HTBI primers, then second-round multiplex PCR was performed. TCRdb analysed the multiplex PCR reads with MiXCR anew, one entry per CDR3 protein. Of 680,000 or so distinct CDR3 sequences listed, around a fifth were seen once; the top ten hold about 6.6%.

The chain carries TRBV4-3 and TRBJ1-5; D is unresolved. The source is a young woman with stable Graves' hyperthyroidism. Some clones in this sample may be carry-over from other donors' samples. Sequenced: peripheral blood. Here the CDR3 DNA reads TGCGCCAGCAGCCAAGATTTAAGGGGCAATCAGCCCCAGCATTTT. This encodes CASSQDLRGNQPQHF.